Each of the 5 T cell receptor beta chains below was sequenced from the same sample in a study of beta chain features in type 1 diabetes. Investigators reverse transcribed all isolated RNA, so they sequenced expressed TCRB transcripts. Repertoires were generated with immunoSEQ multiplex PCR, while TCRdb's copy carries only in-frame clones and drops some. This sample has about 340,000 clones, with 7.5% to 9% found just once. The sequencing sample was made of central memory CD4+ T cells from blood. The source is a young woman in good health.

In its sample, this clone was seen a few times. The chain recombines TRBV29-1 with TRBJ2-3; D unresolved. CDR1 and CDR2 from the germline V gene are SQVTM and ANQGSEA. CDR3 size: 18 residues. Trimming shortened V by 1 base and J by 2 bases, and 22 bases separated the two germline ends. The CDR3: CSVEAPFIGSIATDTQYF. The CDR3 nucleotides read TGCAGCGTTGAAGCGCCTTTCATTGGGTCGATAGCCACAGATACGCAGTATTTT.

This clone was picked up many times. The V call is TRBV19, the J call TRBJ1-4; D is undetermined. The V end was cut by 5 bases, the J end by 5 bases, with 12 bases between. The CDR3 loop spans 14 amino acids. Germline CDR1 is LNHDA and CDR2 is SQIVND (reference sequence). In DNA form, the CDR3 reads TGTGCCAGTAGTCTCAGGACGGAAAATGAAAAACTGTTTTTT. Its translation is CASSLRTENEKLFF.

The rearrangement links TRBV7-2 to TRBJ2-7; weak D call: TRBD2 (6 bases). Germline CDR1 and CDR2: SGHTA and FQGNSA. The CDR3 length is 14 residues. With 5 bases removed from V and 7 bases from J, the gap between germline ends came to 18 bases. The CDR3 region is CASSNGSILSEQYF. Here the CDR3 DNA reads TGTGCCAGCAGCAACGGGAGCATACTGAGTGAGCAGTACTTC.

This chain joins TRBV19 and TRBJ2-5; D call uncertain. Germline V gene sequence: CDR1 LNHDA, CDR2 SQIVND (reference sequence). V lost 3 bases and J lost 4, with 12 bases in between. The CDR3 totals 14 residues. CDR3 residues: CASSISTVGETQYF. The DNA of the CDR3 is TGTGCCAGTAGTATTTCGACGGTCGGAGAGACCCAGTACTTC.

The rearrangement uses TRBV9 and TRBJ2-2; D not resolved. V was shortened by 0 bases and J by 0 bases, with 9 bases between the two germline ends. This CDR3 region has 16 residues. CDR1 and CDR2 from the germline V gene are SGDLS and YYNGEE. The CDR3, as DNA: TGTGCCAGCAGCGTAGCCCTCGTCCCGAACACCGGGGAGCTGTTTTTT. Translating it yields CASSVALVPNTGELFF.